This entry lists 18 T cell receptor beta chains sequenced from one sample in a study of blood T cell repertoires in COVID-19. The assay was immunoSEQ multiplex PCR, and TCRdb's table has in-frame clones only and misses some. The sample comprises roughly 95,000 clones, 82% of which are singletons, and around 19% rests with the top ten. The sequenced sample consisted of peripheral blood. These receptors all stem from a man older than 75 with acute or convalescent COVID-19.

The V gene is TRBV29-1, the J gene TRBJ2-1; TRBD2 matches 9 bases. CDR3 size: 14 residues. Germline CDR1 and CDR2: SQVTM and ANQGSEA. V lost 8 bases and J lost 2; bases outside the gene matches: 7. CDR3 DNA sequence: TGCAGCTCTGGGCTAGCGGGGCCCTACAATGAGCAGTTCTTC. Translation: CSSGLAGPYNEQFF.

The V call is TRBV5-5, the J call TRBJ1-3; D is uncertain. The V gene's germline CDR1 is SGHKS and CDR2 YYEKEE (reference sequence). The V and J ends lost 3 bases and 0 bases respectively, with 7 bases between them. This CDR3 is built from 14 residues. The DNA of the CDR3 is TGTGCCAGCAGCTACGCGGGCTCTGGAAACACCATATATTTT. Protein sequence: CASSYAGSGNTIYF.

This clone was detected only a few times. The chain carries TRBV6-1 and TRBJ2-7; possible D gene TRBD1, 7 bases. This CDR3 has 13 amino acids. Germline CDR1 and CDR2: MNHNS and SASEGT. V was shortened by 0 bases and J by 8 bases, with 11 bases between the two germline ends. CDR3 nucleotides: TGTGCCAGCAGTGAAGCCGGGGGACAGAAGCAGTACTTC. Translated: CASSEAGGQKQYF.

J is TRBJ1-1 and V is TRBV6-5; D not certain. The CDR3 consists of 14 residues. Deletions cut 2 bases from V and 1 base from J, with 8 bases between. CDR1 is MNHEY and CDR2 is SVGAGI in the germline V gene. In DNA form, the CDR3 reads TGTGCCAGCAGTTACAGAGGTGCGAACACTGAAGCTTTCTTT. This codes for CASSYRGANTEAFF.

The chain recombines TRBV11-2 with TRBJ2-1; 9 bases are a match to TRBD1. The ends lost 5 bases at V and 6 bases at J; junction bases unmatched: 8. There are 15 residues in the CDR3. From germline, CDR1 is SGHAT and CDR2 FQNNGV. The CDR3 is CASSGQGSLANEQFF. The CDR3, as DNA: TGTGCCAGCAGCGGACAGGGGAGCCTGGCCAATGAGCAGTTCTTC.

V is TRBV5-1 and J is TRBJ2-3, with 11 bases identical to TRBD1. Germline lookup yields CDR1 SGHRS and CDR2 YFSETQ. The CDR3 has 17 amino acids. Germline trimming cut 4 bases from V and 2 bases from J; bases unmatched to any gene: 9. The CDR3 reads CASSPRRDRGYTDTQYF. The CDR3 nucleotides are TGCGCCAGCAGCCCACGACGGGACAGGGGGTACACAGATACGCAGTATTTT.

This rearrangement joins TRBV2 to TRBJ2-4; TRBD2 is a possible D gene (5 bases). V was pared by 6 bases and J by 4 bases, with 16 bases between. This CDR3 is 15 amino acids long. Germline CDR1 is SNHLY and CDR2 is FYNNEI. CDR3 nucleotide sequence: TGTGCCAGCAGATATTCGGGGTTAGGAAAAAACATTCAGTACTTC. Its translation: CASRYSGLGKNIQYF. Full variable domain (rest looked up from reference TRBV2 and TRBJ2-4): EPEVTQTPSHQVTQMGQEVILRCVPISNHLYFYWYRQILGQKVEFLVSFYNNEISEKSEIFDDQFSVERPDGSNFTLKIRSTKLEDSAMYFCASRYSGLGKNIQYFGAGTRLSVL.

The chain recombines TRBV7-2 with TRBJ2-1; 7 bases are a match to TRBD1. The J segment lost 0 bases and the V segment lost 7 bases, leaving 3 bases of the junction unmatched. The CDR3 spans 14 residues. Germline V CDR1 and CDR2: SGHTA, FQGNSA. CDR3 sequence: CASTPGGSYNEQFF. In nucleotides, the CDR3 is TGTGCCAGCACCCCAGGGGGCTCCTACAATGAGCAGTTCTTC.

This chain links TRBV27 with TRBJ1-5; no reliable D call. CDR3 length equals 16 residues. The V gene's germline CDR1 is MNHEY and CDR2 SMNVEV (reference sequence). Trimming stripped 1 base from V and 2 bases from J, with 12 bases between. The CDR3 DNA reads TGTGCCAGCAGTTTATGGCCGCGTCGGGGCAATCAGCCCCAGCATTTT. This encodes CASSLWPRRGNQPQHF.

The chain carries TRBV18 and TRBJ1-5; D not resolved. V lost 4 bases and J lost 9, with 10 bases in between. The CDR3 covers 12 residues. Germline-derived CDR1 and CDR2 are KGHSH and LQKENI. For the CDR3, the DNA is TGTGCCAGCTCACTAGGTGGGAGGCCCCAGCATTTT. Translation: CASSLGGRPQHF.

This chain uses TRBV19 with TRBJ1-1, with D unclear. V lost 6 bases, J lost 3 bases, and 11 bases lay in between. Germline V gene sequence: CDR1 LNHDA, CDR2 SQIVND (reference sequence). This CDR3 has 13 amino acids. The CDR3 region has the DNA TGTGCCAGTAGCGAAATCGGGGACACTGAAGCTTTCTTT. This codes for CASSEIGDTEAFF.

V usage is TRBV4-3 and J usage is TRBJ2-5, with 10 bases lining up with TRBD2. With 1 base clipped from V and 1 base from J, the junction kept 3 bases outside the gene matches. The CDR3 length is 16 residues. Germline lookup yields CDR1 LGHNA and CDR2 YSLEER. The CDR3 sequence: CASSQGSGGGQETQYF. The CDR3 nucleotides read TGCGCCAGCAGCCAAGGCAGCGGGGGGGGCCAAGAGACCCAGTACTTC.

The gene calls are TRBV7-9 and TRBJ2-1; D perhaps matches TRBD1 (5 bases). Trimming shortened V by 6 bases and J by 0 bases, and 9 bases separated the two germline ends. CDR3 length equals 14 residues. The germline CDR1 and CDR2 sequences are SEHNR and FQNEAQ (reference sequence). In DNA, the CDR3 is TGTGCCAGCAGTCGTGACAGCTCCTACAATGAGCAGTTCTTC. Translating it yields CASSRDSSYNEQFF.

This chain links TRBV30 with TRBJ1-2; the D gene is possibly TRBD1 (6 bases). CDR1 and CDR2 from the germline V gene are GTSNPN and SVGIG (reference sequence). V shed 3 bases and J shed 4 bases, with 15 bases lying between them. This CDR3 comprises 14 residues. The CDR3 spells CAWSPPRGFYGYTF. CDR3 nucleotides: TGTGCCTGGAGCCCCCCCAGGGGCTTCTATGGCTACACCTTC.

The chain links TRBV6-5 to TRBJ1-3; D possibly corresponds to TRBD1 (6 bases). The V gene's germline CDR1 is MNHEY and CDR2 SVGAGI. CDR3 length: 15 amino acids. Between the trimmed V and J ends, which lost 2 bases and 1 base, there was a span of 9 bases. Here the CDR3 DNA reads TGTGCCAGCAGTTACAGTCAGGGGTCTGGAAACACCATATATTTT. It is translated as CASSYSQGSGNTIYF.

This sequence joins TRBV5-1 and TRBJ1-1, with 12 bases lining up with TRBD1. The CDR3 spans 16 residues. Losses at the gene ends were 3 bases for V and 5 bases for J; bases not matched to a gene: 8. Germline CDR1 is SGHRS and CDR2 is YFSETQ. The CDR3 DNA is TGCGCCAGCAGCTCGGGACAGGGGGCGCGATTAACTGAAGCTTTCTTT. As protein: CASSSGQGARLTEAFF.

The V gene is TRBV7-8, the J gene TRBJ1-2; possible D gene TRBD1, 6 bases. This CDR3 region has 14 residues. Germline V gene lookup returns CDR1 SGHVS and CDR2 FQNEAQ. With 5 bases removed from V and 7 bases from J, the gap between germline ends came to 17 bases. Here the CDR3 DNA reads TGTGCCAGCAGCCGAGTGGGGGCTGAAGGTGGCTACACCTTC. Its translation: CASSRVGAEGGYTF.

The genes are TRBV19 and TRBJ1-2; D possibly corresponds to TRBD1 (6 bases). The V end lost 3 bases, the J end lost 2 bases, and 7 bases lay between the germline ends. The CDR3 spans 13 residues. Germline V gene sequence: CDR1 LNHDA, CDR2 SQIVND (reference sequence). CDR3 in DNA: TGTGCCAGTAGTATCGACAGGAACTATGGCTACACCTTC. Translation: CASSIDRNYGYTF.